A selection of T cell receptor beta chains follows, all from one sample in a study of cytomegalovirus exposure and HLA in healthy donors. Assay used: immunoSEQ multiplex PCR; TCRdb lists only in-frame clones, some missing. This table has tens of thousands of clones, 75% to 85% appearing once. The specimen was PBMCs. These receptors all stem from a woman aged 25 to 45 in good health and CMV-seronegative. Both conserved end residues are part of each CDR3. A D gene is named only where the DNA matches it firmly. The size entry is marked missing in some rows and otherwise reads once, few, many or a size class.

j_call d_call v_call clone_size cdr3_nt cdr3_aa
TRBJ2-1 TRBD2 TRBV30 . TGTGCCTGGAGTATTGAGACTAGCGGGGGAAACAATGAGCAGTTCTTC CAWSIETSGGNNEQFF
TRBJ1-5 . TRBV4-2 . TGTGCCAGCAGTCCAGTAGGACAGAGCAATCAGCCCCAGCATTTT CASSPVGQSNQPQHF
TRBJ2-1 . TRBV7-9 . TGTTCCAGCAGCTTAGTTGGCGGGGACCAGTTCTTC CSSSLVGGDQFF
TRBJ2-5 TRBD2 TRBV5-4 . TGTGCCAGCAGCCCCTGGGTGGGCGGGAGGTCGGAGACCCAGTACTTC CASSPWVGGRSETQYF
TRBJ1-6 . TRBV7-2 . TGTGCCAGCAGCTCATGGGGGGCCCTCCACTTT CASSSWGALHF
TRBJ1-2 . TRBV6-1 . TGTGCCAGCAGCGAAAGAGGGGCAGGGGCGAACTATGGCTACACCTTC CASSERGAGANYGYTF
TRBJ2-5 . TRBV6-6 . TGTGCCAGCAGGGCCGCGGCGGTGGTGACCCAGTACTTC CASRAAAVVTQYF
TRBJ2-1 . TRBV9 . TGTGCCAGCAGCGTAGTAGGGGTCAATGAGCAGTTCTTC CASSVVGVNEQFF
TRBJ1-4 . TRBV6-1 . TGTGCCAGCAGGTCCGCGGGAGCGGGGGAAAAACTGTTTTTT CASRSAGAGEKLFF
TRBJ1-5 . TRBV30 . TGTGCCTGGAGTGGCGGCCTCAATCAGCCCCAGCATTTT CAWSGGLNQPQHF
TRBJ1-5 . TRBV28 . TGTGCCAGCAGTTCTGAGAACAGTGGTAGTCAGCCCCAGCATTTT CASSSENSGSQPQHF
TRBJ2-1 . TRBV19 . TGTGCCAGTAGTATACTCCAAGTTTCGGGAGCCTACAATGAGCAGTTCTTC CASSILQVSGAYNEQFF
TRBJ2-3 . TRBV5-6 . TGTGCCAGCAGCCGGGACTTCACAGATACGCAGTATTTT CASSRDFTDTQYF
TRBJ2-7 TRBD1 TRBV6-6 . TGTGCCAGCAGTTATTCCGCGACAGGGTTAGTCTACGAGCAGTACTTC CASSYSATGLVYEQYF
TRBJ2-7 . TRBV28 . TGTGCCAGCAGTGTTAACCCTCTCAGTCTCTACGAGCAGTACTTC CASSVNPLSLYEQYF
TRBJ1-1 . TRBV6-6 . TGTGCCAGCAGGGCAGAGTTCGGGGTCATGAACACTGAAGCTTTCTTT CASRAEFGVMNTEAFF
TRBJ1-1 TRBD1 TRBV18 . TGTGCCAGCTCACCGAACGCCCAAACCCCGGGACAGGGGAGGGACACTGAAGCTTTCTTT CASSPNAQTPGQGRDTEAFF
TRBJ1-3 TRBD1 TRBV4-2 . TGTGCCAGCAGCCATGGGACAGGGGAAAACACCATATATTTT CASSHGTGENTIYF
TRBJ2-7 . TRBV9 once TGTGCCAGCAGCGTAGAAGAGGGTTCGACGTACAAGCAGTACTTC CASSVEEGSTYKQYF
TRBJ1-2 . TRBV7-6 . TGTGCCAGCTCAGGCCCTACGGACTATGGCTACACCTTC CASSGPTDYGYTF
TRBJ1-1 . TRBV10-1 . TGCGCCAGCAGGAGACAGGCGAACACTGAAGCTTTCTTT CASRRQANTEAFF
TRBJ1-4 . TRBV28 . TGTGCCAGCACCCCTCCTGGACTATCGAGTGAAAAACTGTTTTTT CASTPPGLSSEKLFF
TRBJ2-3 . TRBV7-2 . TGTGCCAGCAGCTTATTCAGCGGAGTCACAGATACGCAGTATTTT CASSLFSGVTDTQYF
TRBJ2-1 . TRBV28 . TGTGCCAGCAACAGACCGGGACTCGAAGACAATGAGCAGTTCTTC CASNRPGLEDNEQFF
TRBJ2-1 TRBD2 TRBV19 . TGTGCCAGTAATAGCGGGAGGGCCTCCTACAATGAGCAGTTCTTC CASNSGRASYNEQFF
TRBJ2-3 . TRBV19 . TGTGCCAGTAGTGGAGGACAGCTAGTATTTCATACGCAGTATTTT CASSGGQLVFHTQYF
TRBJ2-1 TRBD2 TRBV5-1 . TGCGCCAGCAGCACAACAGGACTAGCGGGCGGTTTTGGCTACAATGAGCAGTTCTTC CASSTTGLAGGFGYNEQFF
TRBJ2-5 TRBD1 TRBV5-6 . TGTGCCAGCAGTAGGGACAGGGGCCAGACCCAGTACTTC CASSRDRGQTQYF
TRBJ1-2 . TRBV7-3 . TGTGCCAGCAGCTTAAGTGGAGCTAACTATGGCTACACCTTC CASSLSGANYGYTF
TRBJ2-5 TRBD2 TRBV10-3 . TGTGCCATCAGCCGAAACCCTAGCGGGGCCCAAGAGACCCAGTACTTC CAISRNPSGAQETQYF
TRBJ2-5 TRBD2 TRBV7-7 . TGTGCTAGCAGCTTAGCGGGCAGTCAAGAGACCCAGTACTTC CASSLAGSQETQYF
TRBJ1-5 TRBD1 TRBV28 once TGTGCCAGCAGTCGGGACAGGGCTGGTCAGCCCCAGCATTTT CASSRDRAGQPQHF
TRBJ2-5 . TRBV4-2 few TGTGCCAGCAGCCAAGGCGGATTGTACCAAGAGACCCAGTACTTC CASSQGGLYQETQYF
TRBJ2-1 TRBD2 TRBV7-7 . TGTGCTAGCAGCTCCTCCGGGACTAGCGGGACCAATGAGCAGTTCTTC CASSSSGTSGTNEQFF
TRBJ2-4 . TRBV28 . TGTGCCAGCAGTTTCGAAGGGGGGAGGGCCTCTCGGTACTTC CASSFEGGRASRYF
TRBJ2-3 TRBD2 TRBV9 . TGTGCCAGCAGCGCAAAGACTAGCGGGTACACAGATACGCAGTATTTT CASSAKTSGYTDTQYF
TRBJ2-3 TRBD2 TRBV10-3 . TGTGCCATCAGGGAGATTAGCGGGATCACAGATACGCAGTATTTT CAIREISGITDTQYF
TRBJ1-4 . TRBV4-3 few TGCGCCAGCAGCCAAAAGGGGGGCAGGGGAGGGGAAAAACTGTTTTTT CASSQKGGRGGEKLFF
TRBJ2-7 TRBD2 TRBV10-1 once TGCGCCAGCAGTGACCTCGGGACTAGCGCCACCTACGAGCAGTACTTC CASSDLGTSATYEQYF
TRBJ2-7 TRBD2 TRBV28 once TGTGCCAGCAGTTTATACTTCGCGGGAGAGTCCTACGAGCAGTACTTC CASSLYFAGESYEQYF
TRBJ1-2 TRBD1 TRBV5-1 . TGCGCCAGCAGAGGGGACAGGGCCGGCTACACCTTC CASRGDRAGYTF
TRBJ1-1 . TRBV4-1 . TGCGCCAGCAGCCAAGAATGGGCCCCGAACACTGAAGCTTTCTTT CASSQEWAPNTEAFF
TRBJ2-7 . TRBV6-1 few TGTGCCAGCAGTCCCTCCAGGGTGGACGAGCAGTACTTC CASSPSRVDEQYF
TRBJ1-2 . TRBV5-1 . TGCGCCAGCAGCGAGGGGACGTCGGGAGCCTATGGCTACACCTTC CASSEGTSGAYGYTF
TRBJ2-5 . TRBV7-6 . TGTGCCAGCAGCTTAGCGTTGCGGGACGGGGAGACCCAGTACTTC CASSLALRDGETQYF
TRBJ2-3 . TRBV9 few TGTGCCAGCAGCGTGAGGGTAGGAACAGATACGCAGTATTTT CASSVRVGTDTQYF
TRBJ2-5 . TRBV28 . TGTGCCAGCAGAGATACAGGAATTCAAGAGACCCAGTACTTC CASRDTGIQETQYF
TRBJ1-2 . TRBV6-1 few TGTGCCAGCAGGGCCGCGGGAGCTAACTATGGCTACACCTTC CASRAAGANYGYTF
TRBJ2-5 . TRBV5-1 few TGCGCCAGCAGCTTGGAAGGACAATACCAAGAGACCCAGTACTTC CASSLEGQYQETQYF
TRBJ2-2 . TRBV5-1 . TGCGCCAGCAGCTTGCACCGGGCCGGGGAGCTGTTTTTT CASSLHRAGELFF
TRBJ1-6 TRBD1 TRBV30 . TGTGCCTGGAGCCGAGGGACAGTTTCACCCCTCCACTTT CAWSRGTVSPLHF
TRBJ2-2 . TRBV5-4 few TGTGCCAGCAGCACCCGTAGCCCCGCAAACACCGGGGAGCTGTTTTTT CASSTRSPANTGELFF
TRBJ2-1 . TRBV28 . TGTGCCAGCAGTTTGGGGGGAGCTTGGGGAAATGAGCAGTTCTTC CASSLGGAWGNEQFF
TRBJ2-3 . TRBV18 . TGTGCCAGCTCACCAGTGGCAGGGGCAGATACGCAGTATTTT CASSPVAGADTQYF
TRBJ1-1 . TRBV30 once TGTGCCTGGAGTGTACTATTGGGGGGAACTGAAGCTTTCTTT CAWSVLLGGTEAFF